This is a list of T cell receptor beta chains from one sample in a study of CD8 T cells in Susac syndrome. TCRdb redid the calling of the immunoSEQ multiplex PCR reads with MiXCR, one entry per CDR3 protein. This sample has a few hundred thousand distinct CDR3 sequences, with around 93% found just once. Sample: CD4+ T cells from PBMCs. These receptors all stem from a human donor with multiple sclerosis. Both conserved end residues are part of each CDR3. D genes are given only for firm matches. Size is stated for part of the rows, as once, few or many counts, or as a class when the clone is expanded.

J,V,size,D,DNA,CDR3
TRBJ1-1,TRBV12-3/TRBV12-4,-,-,TGTGCCAGCAGCCGGGGACCCGGAGGTGAAGCTTTCTTT,CASSRGPGGEAFF
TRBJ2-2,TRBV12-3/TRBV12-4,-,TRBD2,TGTGCCAGCAGCGTCCAGCGGGAAGTGGGCGGGGAGCTGTTTTTT,CASSVQREVGGELFF
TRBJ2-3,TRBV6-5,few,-,TGTGCCAGCAGGGTTACAGATACGCAGTATTTT,CASRVTDTQYF
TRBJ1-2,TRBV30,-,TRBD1,TGTGCCTGGACCTACCCCCGGGACAGGGGCGGATTTATCTATGGCTACACCTTC,CAWTYPRDRGGFIYGYTF
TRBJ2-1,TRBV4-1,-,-,TGCGCCAGCAGCCGCACCACAGGGTACGAGCAGTTCTTC,CASSRTTGYEQFF
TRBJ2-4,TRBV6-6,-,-,TGTGCCAGCAGCTACTACAGGGAAGACATTCAGTACTTC,CASSYYREDIQYF
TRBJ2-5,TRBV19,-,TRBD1,TGTGCCAGTAGTACTCAGGACAGGGGGCTTTTAGAGACCCAGTACTTC,CASSTQDRGLLETQYF
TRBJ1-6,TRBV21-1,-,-,TGTGCCAGCAGCAAAGAGGAGACGAAAAACGGAGAGACGCCCCTCCACTTT,CASSKEETKNGETPLHF
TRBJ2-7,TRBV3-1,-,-,TGTGCCAGCAGCCAGTTCTACGAGCAGTACTTC,CASSQFYEQYF
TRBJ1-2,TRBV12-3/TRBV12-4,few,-,TGTGCCAGCAGTTCCGGGGCCTATGGCTACACCTTC,CASSSGAYGYTF
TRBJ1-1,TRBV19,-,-,TGTGCCAGTAGATATAAGGGGAGGTGGAACACTGAAGCTTTCTTT,CASRYKGRWNTEAFF
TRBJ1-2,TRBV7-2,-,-,TGTGCCAGCAGCTCGGACGTAGCTAACTATGGCTACACCTTC,CASSSDVANYGYTF
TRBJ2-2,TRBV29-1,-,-,TGCAGCGTTGATACAGGTTACACCGGGGAGCTGTTTTTT,CSVDTGYTGELFF
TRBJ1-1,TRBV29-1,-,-,TGCATCGTTCTCAACACAGGGCGGGGGGACGCTGAAGCTTTCTTT,CIVLNTGRGDAEAFF
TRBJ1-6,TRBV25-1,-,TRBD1,TGTGCCAGCAGGCACGCGGACAGGATTTCACCCCTCCACTTT,CASRHADRISPLHF
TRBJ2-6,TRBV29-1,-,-,TGCAGCGTTGTGGCGGACTCTGGGGCCAACGTCCTGACTTTC,CSVVADSGANVLTF
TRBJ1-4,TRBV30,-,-,TGTGCCTGGAGTCTACAGGGCAATGAAAAACTGTTTTTT,CAWSLQGNEKLFF
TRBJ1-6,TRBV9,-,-,TGTGCCAGCAGCCCAACCTCCAGGGTCGATTCACCCCTCCACTTT,CASSPTSRVDSPLHF
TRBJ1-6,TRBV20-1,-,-,TGCAGTGCCCAGGACAGATATTCACCCCTCCACTTT,CSAQDRYSPLHF
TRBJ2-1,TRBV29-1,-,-,TGCAGCGGCGGGCTGACATACAATGAGCAGTTCTTC,CSGGLTYNEQFF
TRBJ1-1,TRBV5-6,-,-,TGTGCCAGCAGTATGACCACTGAAGCTTTCTTT,CASSMTTEAFF
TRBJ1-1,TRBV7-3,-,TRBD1,TGTGCCAGCAGCCCGCAGGGGGCCTCTAACACTGAAGCTTTCTTT,CASSPQGASNTEAFF
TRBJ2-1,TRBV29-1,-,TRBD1,TGCAGCGTCACAGGGGCAAGCTCCTACAATGAGCAGTTCTTC,CSVTGASSYNEQFF
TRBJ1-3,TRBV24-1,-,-,TGTGCCACCAGTGATTCTCCTCCGGGACGAGGAAACACCATATATTTT,CATSDSPPGRGNTIYF
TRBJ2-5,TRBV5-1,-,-,TGCGCCAGCAGCTTGGCCGGCCTGATACAAGAGACCCAGTACTTC,CASSLAGLIQETQYF
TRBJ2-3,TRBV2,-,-,TGTGCCAGCAGTGAAATGCGCAGGGCTACAGATACGCAGTATTTT,CASSEMRRATDTQYF
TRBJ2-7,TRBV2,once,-,TGTGCCAGCAGGAGAGACAGAAACTCCTACGAGCAGTACTTC,CASRRDRNSYEQYF
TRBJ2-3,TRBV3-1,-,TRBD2,TGTGCCAGCACTCGCGGACTAGGATCAGATACGCAGTATTTT,CASTRGLGSDTQYF
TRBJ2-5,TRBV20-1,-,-,TGCAGTGCTACCGATTCCGGGGTAGAGACCCAGTACTTC,CSATDSGVETQYF
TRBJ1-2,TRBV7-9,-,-,TGTGCCAGCAGCTTAGTCCGGTCGGTGGGGTATGGCTACACCTTC,CASSLVRSVGYGYTF
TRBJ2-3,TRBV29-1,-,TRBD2,TGCAGCGCCGACAGTCTAGCGGGGGGTGGTCTCAGCACAGATACGCAGTATTTT,CSADSLAGGGLSTDTQYF
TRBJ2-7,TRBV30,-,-,TGTGCCTGGGGGACTGGACCGACCCCCGAGCAGTACTTC,CAWGTGPTPEQYF
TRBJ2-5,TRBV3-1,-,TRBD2,TGTGCCAGCGGACTAGCGGGGCAAGAGACCCAGTACTTC,CASGLAGQETQYF
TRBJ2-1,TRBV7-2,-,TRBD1,TGTGCCAGCAGCCTTGGGACAGGGGGAGGCTATGAGCAGTTCTTC,CASSLGTGGGYEQFF
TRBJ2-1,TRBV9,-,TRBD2,TGTGCCAGCAGCGTTGGGACTAGCGGGGACTACAATGAGCAGTTCTTC,CASSVGTSGDYNEQFF
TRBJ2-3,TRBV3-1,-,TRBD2,TGTGCCAGCAGCAGACGGGGGGGGACCACAGATACGCAGTATTTT,CASSRRGGTTDTQYF
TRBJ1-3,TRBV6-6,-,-,TGTGCCAGCAGTTACTCGATTGACTCTGGAAACACCATATATTTT,CASSYSIDSGNTIYF
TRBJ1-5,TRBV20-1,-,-,TGCAGTGCTATCCCCCCCAGACCCATCGGCAATCAGCCCCAGCATTTT,CSAIPPRPIGNQPQHF
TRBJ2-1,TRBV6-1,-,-,TGTGCCAGCAGTGGATTGACGGGATCCTACAATGAGCAGTTCTTC,CASSGLTGSYNEQFF
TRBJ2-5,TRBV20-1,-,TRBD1,TGCAGTGCCACCCGGGACAGCCCTCAAGAGACCCAGTACTTC,CSATRDSPQETQYF
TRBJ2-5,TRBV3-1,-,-,TGTGCCAGCAGCCAAGAACCAGGATCAGAGACCCAGTACTTC,CASSQEPGSETQYF
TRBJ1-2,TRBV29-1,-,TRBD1,TGCAGCGCCGGACAGGGGCCCTACTATGGCTACACCTTC,CSAGQGPYYGYTF
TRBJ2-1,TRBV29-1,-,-,TGCAGCGTTGTAACCAGCTCCGGTGGAGAGCAGTTCTTC,CSVVTSSGGEQFF
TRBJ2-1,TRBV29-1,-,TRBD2,TGCAGCGTTGACCGGGGCACCGGGGGGTACAATGAGCAGTTCTTC,CSVDRGTGGYNEQFF
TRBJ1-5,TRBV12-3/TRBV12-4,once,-,TGTGCCAGCAGTTTTCGGCCCGGGGGGGGCGGAAATCAGCCCCAGCATTTT,CASSFRPGGGGNQPQHF
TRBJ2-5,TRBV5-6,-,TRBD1,TGTGCCAGCAGCGACTACAGGGGAAAGACCCAGTACTTC,CASSDYRGKTQYF
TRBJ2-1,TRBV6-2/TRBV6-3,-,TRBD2,TGTGCCAGCAGTTACCTACTAGCGGGGGCCTACAATGAGCAGTTCTTC,CASSYLLAGAYNEQFF
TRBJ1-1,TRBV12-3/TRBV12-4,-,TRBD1,TGTGCCAGCAGTCCCACAGGGGGTGGTACTGAAGCTTTCTTT,CASSPTGGGTEAFF
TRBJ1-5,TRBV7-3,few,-,TGTGCCAGCAGCTTAACTCGGGATCAGCCCCAGCATTTT,CASSLTRDQPQHF